These 27 T cell receptor beta chains came from one sample sequenced in a study of T-cell memory formation after mild COVID-19. MiXCR, applied by TCRdb to the 5' RACE reads, yields one record per CDR3 protein. The table includes over 95,000 distinct CDR3 sequences, around a fifth detected once. Source material: PBMCs or a T cell subset sorted from them (not recorded which). The receptors come from a man aged 18 to 30 who had mild COVID-19 (a few samples of this study predate the infection). Cell type and time point are not known.

V and J are TRBV23-1 and TRBJ2-7; D remains ambiguous. TRBV23-1 is an ORF, and what it does is uncertain. Trimming took off 7 bases at V and 0 bases at J, with 10 bases between the two ends. The CDR3 extends over 13 amino acids. DNA of the CDR3: TGCGCCAGCAATTCAAGGAGCTCCTACGAGCAGTACGTC. Translating gives CASNSRSSYEQYV.

This clonotype was recorded at least ten times. The chain employs TRBV6-5 and TRBJ2-3; no firm D call. The V end lost 4 bases, the J end lost 7 bases, and 9 bases lay between the germline ends. The CDR3 has 12 amino acids. The germline CDR1 and CDR2 sequences are MNHEY and SVGAGI. CDR3 sequence (DNA): TGTGCCAGCAGTTCGATTGAGTATACGCAGTATTTT. Amino acid sequence: CASSSIEYTQYF.

The rearrangement joins TRBV7-6 to TRBJ2-1; TRBD1 matches at 12 bases. CDR1 and CDR2 from the germline V gene are SGHVS and FNYEAQ. V was pared by 0 bases and J by 7 bases, with 4 bases of the junction left unmatched. The CDR3 contains 16 residues. This CDR3 reads CASSLAGQGAPNEQFF. For the CDR3, the DNA is TGTGCCAGCAGCTTAGCGGGACAGGGGGCGCCTAATGAGCAGTTCTTC. Using reference TRBV7-6 and TRBJ2-1 for the parts outside the CDR3, the full variable domain is GAGVSQSPRYKVTKRGQDVALRCDPISGHVSLYWYRQALGQGPEFLTYFNYEAQQDKSGLPNDRFSAERPEGSISTLTIQRTEQRDSAMYRCASSLAGQGAPNEQFFGPGTRLTVL.

This clonotype was seen more than once but under ten times. The rearrangement joins TRBV14 to TRBJ2-3; tentative D call: TRBD2 (5 bases). V was trimmed by 1 base and J by 1 base, leaving 9 bases between them. Germline V gives CDR1 SGHDN, CDR2 FVKESK. The CDR3 has 15 residues. The CDR3: CASSQVRVGTDTQYF. CDR3 nucleotide sequence: TGTGCCAGCAGCCAAGTGCGGGTCGGCACAGATACGCAGTATTTT.

In this sample, this clonotype turned up many times. V gene TRBV7-9 combines with J gene TRBJ1-2; no firm D call. V lost 5 bases, J lost 0 bases, and 22 bases lay in between. Germline-derived CDR1 and CDR2 are SEHNR and FQNEAQ (reference sequence). This CDR3 has 18 amino acids. The CDR3 reads CASSPSGFKHRANYGYTF. The CDR3, as DNA: TGTGCCAGCAGCCCATCGGGCTTTAAACACAGAGCTAACTATGGCTACACCTTC.

In this sample, this clonotype turned up a few times. This sequence joins TRBV10-2 and TRBJ2-3; 10 bases map to TRBD1. Germline V gene data show CDR1 as WSHSY and CDR2 as SAAADI. V shed 6 bases, J shed 4 bases, and the junction held 10 bases outside the gene matches. The CDR3 covers 16 residues. The CDR3 region is CASRPLRDRGPDTQYF. CDR3 bases: TGCGCCAGCAGACCTCTCCGGGACAGGGGCCCAGATACGCAGTATTTT.

This clonotype was recorded a few times. The chain has TRBV6-5 and TRBJ1-1; a possible D gene is TRBD1 (6 bases). The V end was cut by 6 bases, the J end by 10 bases, with 21 bases between. Germline values: CDR1 MNHEY, CDR2 SVGAGI. The CDR3 sequence is 14 residues long. The CDR3 bases are TGTGCCAGCAGCCCCGAGGGGGATGGGGCTGGAGCTTTCTTT. Its translation is CASSPEGDGAGAFF.

The chain employs TRBV4-1 and TRBJ1-2, with D unclear. The CDR3 runs to 15 residues. Trimming shortened V by 1 base and J by 2 bases, and 11 bases separated the two germline ends. Germline V gene sequence: CDR1 MGHRA, CDR2 YSYEKL. Here the CDR3 reads CASSQVGGKNYGYTF. CDR3 coding DNA: TGCGCCAGCAGCCAAGTGGGCGGGAAAAACTATGGCTACACCTTC.

The V gene is TRBV7-8, the J gene TRBJ1-5; no reliable D call. The germline V gene has CDR1 SGHVS and CDR2 FQNEAQ. V was trimmed by 1 base and J by 2 bases, leaving 12 bases between them. The CDR3 spans 16 residues. CDR3 sequence (DNA): TGTGCCAGCAGCTTAGTTGCAGCGGCGGGCAATCAGCCCCAGCATTTT. Amino acid sequence: CASSLVAAAGNQPQHF.

This clonotype was counted only a few times. V gene TRBV7-9 combines with J gene TRBJ2-3, with TRBD1 as a possible D gene (5 bases). This CDR3 has 15 residues. Per the germline V gene, CDR1 is SEHNR and CDR2 is FQNEAQ (reference sequence). Trimming cost V 5 bases and J 2 bases, with 14 bases left between them. The chain's CDR3 is CASSQLLGATDTQYF. The CDR3 nucleotides are TGTGCCAGCAGCCAACTGTTAGGGGCCACAGATACGCAGTATTTT.

This sequence joins TRBV15 and TRBJ2-3, with D hard to call. This CDR3 contains 14 residues. Germline CDR1 reads LNHNV; CDR2 reads YYDKDF (reference sequence). With 4 bases removed from V and 6 bases from J, the gap between germline ends came to 14 bases. Here the CDR3 reads CATSTRRELDTQYF. In DNA, the CDR3 is TGTGCCACCAGCACCAGACGAGAGTTGGATACGCAGTATTTT. The entire variable domain, with the rest obtained from reference TRBV15 and TRBJ2-3, is as follows: DAMVIQNPRYQVTQFGKPVTLSCSQTLNHNVMYWYQQKSSQAPKLLFHYYDKDFNNEADTPDNFQSRRPNTSFCFLDIRSPGLGDTAMYLCATSTRRELDTQYFGPGTRLTVL.

The chain couples TRBV7-9 to TRBJ1-2, with D uncertain. This CDR3 region has 13 residues. Germline values: CDR1 SEHNR, CDR2 FQNEAQ (reference sequence). Trimming stripped 5 bases from V and 7 bases from J, with 14 bases between. CDR3 amino acids: CASSERAGGGYTF. The CDR3 nucleotides read TGTGCCAGCAGCGAAAGGGCAGGAGGTGGCTACACCTTC.

The rearrangement uses TRBV20-1 and TRBJ2-2; possible D gene TRBD2, 6 bases. The CDR3 contains 14 residues. Deletions cut 6 bases from V and 3 bases from J, with 14 bases between. Germline V gene sequence: CDR1 DFQATT, CDR2 SNEGSKA (reference sequence). The CDR3 protein is CSAPIRDYTGELFF. CDR3 in DNA: TGCAGTGCCCCAATCCGGGACTACACCGGGGAGCTGTTTTTT.

J is TRBJ2-1 and V is TRBV7-9; the match to TRBD1 covers 11 bases. V trimming: 5 bases; J trimming: 9 bases; junction bases outside the gene matches: 12. CDR1 is SEHNR and CDR2 is FQNEAQ in the germline V gene (reference sequence). CDR3 size: 16 residues. CDR3 DNA: TGTGCCAGCAGCCATACCGGGACAGGGGGAAGGGCTGAGCAGTTCTTC. It yields the protein CASSHTGTGGRAEQFF.

This chain joins TRBV6-6 and TRBJ2-3, with 9 nucleotides matching TRBD2. The germline V gene has CDR1 MNHNY and CDR2 SVGAGI (reference sequence). Trimming at V came to 1 base and at J to 1 base, leaving 3 bases not matched to a gene. This CDR3 comprises 16 residues. The CDR3 loop reads CASSYLAGEGTDTQYF. The DNA for the CDR3 is TGTGCCAGCAGTTACTTAGCGGGGGAAGGCACAGATACGCAGTATTTT.

The chain is built from TRBV15 and TRBJ2-2, with TRBD2 identical over 14 bases. V trimming: 3 bases; J trimming: 2 bases; junction bases outside the gene matches: 11. Germline V gene data show CDR1 as LNHNV and CDR2 as YYDKDF (reference sequence). This CDR3 has 20 amino acids. CDR3 DNA sequence: TGTGCCACCAGCAGCACACATTCCGGGACTAGCGGGGGAAACACCGGGGAGCTGTTTTTT. Its translation is CATSSTHSGTSGGNTGELFF.

This clonotype was seen more than once but under ten times. The chain has TRBV5-1 and TRBJ2-7, with D perhaps being TRBD1 or TRBD2 (5 bases each). The germline V and J ends were trimmed by 5 bases and 2 bases, with 11 bases remaining between them. Germline lookup yields CDR1 SGHRS and CDR2 YFSETQ. The CDR3 spans 13 residues. In DNA form, the CDR3 reads TGCGCCAGCAGGGGTGAGGGACCCTACGAGCAGTACTTC. This codes for CASRGEGPYEQYF.

V is TRBV7-2 and J is TRBJ2-7; 7 bases match TRBD1. The ends lost 4 bases at V and 2 bases at J; junction bases unmatched: 2. The germline CDR1 and CDR2 sequences are SGHTA and FQGNSA. This CDR3 has 13 residues. CDR3 amino acids: CASSSTGAYEQYF. CDR3 coding DNA: TGTGCCAGCAGCTCTACAGGGGCCTACGAGCAGTACTTC.

This clonotype was seen a handful of times. The V gene is TRBV19, the J gene TRBJ2-1; 10 bases align to TRBD2. The junction had 6 bases not matched to a gene; V was cut back by 4 bases and J by 6 bases. The CDR3 contains 15 residues. Germline V gene data show CDR1 as LNHDA and CDR2 as SQIVND (reference sequence). CDR3 loop: CASSNSGGAFNEQFF. Written as DNA, the CDR3 is TGTGCCAGTAGTAACAGCGGGGGGGCATTCAATGAGCAGTTCTTC.

The chain is built from TRBV7-9 and TRBJ2-6; D remains ambiguous. From germline, CDR1 is SEHNR and CDR2 FQNEAQ (reference sequence). The CDR3 is 17 residues long. Trimming took off 7 bases at V and 0 bases at J, with 16 bases between the two ends. The CDR3 DNA follows: TGTGCCAGCAAATTGGGCGTCTTAAGCTCTGGGGCCAACGTCCTGACTTTC. Protein: CASKLGVLSSGANVLTF.

The J gene is TRBJ2-5, the V gene TRBV12-3 or TRBV12-4; 8 nucleotides match TRBD1. The V and J ends lost 5 bases and 5 bases, in that order; junction bases with no gene match: 7. The CDR3 has 14 amino acids. The CDR3 region is CASSARQGFETQYF. The DNA for the CDR3 is TGTGCCAGCAGTGCCCGACAGGGGTTCGAGACCCAGTACTTC.

The chain links TRBV6-5 to TRBJ2-2; D not resolved. V was clipped by 0 bases and J by 7 bases, with 6 bases between them. This CDR3 is 13 amino acids long. Germline CDR1 is MNHEY and CDR2 is SVGAGI. The CDR3, as DNA: TGTGCCAGCAGTTACTCGATCCGCGGGGAGCTGTTTTTT. Amino acid sequence: CASSYSIRGELFF.

The V call is TRBV12-5, the J call TRBJ1-1; D remains ambiguous. V lost 6 bases to trimming and J lost 1 base, with 12 bases between them. The CDR3 runs 14 residues. Germline V gene data show CDR1 as LGHNT and CDR2 as FRNRAP. CDR3 nucleotides: TGTGCTAGTGGACCGGACGGGAGGAACACTGAAGCTTTCTTT. This encodes CASGPDGRNTEAFF.

This chain links TRBV5-1 with TRBJ2-3; the D call may be TRBD1 or TRBD2 (6 bases each). The V and J ends lost 7 bases and 2 bases respectively, with 17 bases between them. The CDR3 contains 15 residues. Per the germline V gene, CDR1 is SGHRS and CDR2 is YFSETQ. The CDR3 region has the DNA TGCGCCAGCGCCCAGTATAGGGGGGTCACAGATACGCAGTATTTT. Its translation is CASAQYRGVTDTQYF.

The sample holds many counts of this clonotype. V and J are TRBV12-3 or TRBV12-4 and TRBJ2-3, with 9 bases identical to TRBD1. CDR3 length: 15 residues. The ends lost 6 bases at V and 3 bases at J; junction bases unmatched: 7. The CDR3 here is CASSSDRGGTDTQYF. CDR3 coding DNA: TGTGCCAGCAGCTCGGACAGGGGTGGAACAGATACGCAGTATTTT.

This clonotype was counted a few times. The chain combines TRBV5-1 with TRBJ2-1; D not certain. CDR1 SGHRS and CDR2 YFSETQ come from the germline V gene. The CDR3 sequence is 12 residues long. Deletions cut 4 bases from V and 10 bases from J, with 12 bases between. CDR3 region: CASSQDLVEQFF. The CDR3 DNA sequence: TGCGCCAGCAGCCAGGACCTTGTAGAGCAGTTCTTC.

V is TRBV4-3 and J is TRBJ2-7, with D perhaps given as TRBD1 or TRBD2 (5 bases each). Germline V CDR1 and CDR2: LGHNA, YSLEER. The V end lost 0 bases, the J end lost 3 bases, and 18 bases lay between the germline ends. The CDR3 runs to 17 residues. The CDR3 sequence: CASSQEYPGTSFYEQYF. The CDR3 nucleotides read TGCGCCAGCAGCCAAGAATATCCCGGGACGTCATTCTACGAGCAGTACTTC.